The 25 T cell receptor beta chains below all came from one sample that was sequenced in a study of T cells expressing NK-cell markers. TCRdb re-called the 5' RACE reads; one entry per CDR3 protein, DNA not given. The table lists 500,000 to 600,000 distinct CDR3 sequences. Material for sequencing was blood T cells: a sorted CD56 or NKG2C T cell subset, CD4+ or CD8+ T cells, or bulk PBMC T cells (not recorded which). Receptors were obtained from a man aged 18 to 29 in good health.

The chain links TRBV7-9 to TRBJ2-5. Germline CDR1 reads SEHNR; CDR2 reads FQNEAQ (reference sequence). The CDR3 extends over 14 amino acids. CDR3 protein: CASSLRSEEETQYF.

The CDR3 sequence: CASSQDLGFYGYTF. The chain links TRBV4-2 to TRBJ1-2. CDR3 length: 14 residues. Germline lookup yields CDR1 LGHNA and CDR2 YNFKEQ.

V gene TRBV5-1 combines with J gene TRBJ2-3; with no DNA, the TCRdb D assignment of TRBD1 cannot be verified. CDR1 and CDR2 (germline): SGHRS, YFSETQ. This CDR3 comprises 14 residues. The CDR3 here is CASSADRAEDTQYF.

The genes are TRBV9 and TRBJ2-3; TCRdb designates TRBD2, a call that cannot be tested without DNA. The CDR3 is 14 residues long. CDR1 and CDR2 from the germline V gene are SGDLS and YYNGEE. CDR3 sequence: CASSWRGNTDTQYF.

The rearrangement joins TRBV11-2 to TRBJ2-7; there is no DNA to check the TCRdb D call of TRBD1. CDR3 size: 15 residues. Germline CDR1 is SGHAT and CDR2 is FQNNGV. The CDR3 region is CASSSLKGPIYEQYF. Full variable domain (missing parts from reference TRBV11-2 and TRBJ2-7): EAGVAQSPRYKIIEKRQSVAFWCNPISGHATLYWYQQILGQGPKLLIQFQNNGVVDDSQLPKDRFSAERLKGVDSTLKIQPAKLEDSAVYLCASSSLKGPIYEQYFGPGTRLTVT.

This chain connects TRBV2 to TRBJ2-3. This CDR3 has 13 residues. Looked up from germline, CDR1 is SNHLY and CDR2 is FYNNEI. The CDR3 loop is CASTQYSTDTQYF.

The chain carries TRBV4-2 and TRBJ2-1; TCRdb proposes TRBD2, but this gene call is untestable without DNA. The CDR3 is 13 amino acids. The germline V gene has CDR1 LGHNA and CDR2 YNFKEQ. The CDR3 loop reads CASSQDAGESQFF.

The chain carries TRBV12-3 or TRBV12-4 and TRBJ1-2. The CDR3 totals 15 residues. The CDR3 loop reads CASSYGPAFTYGYTF.

CDR3 loop: CSVVRSPGGNEQFF. The J gene is TRBJ2-1, the V gene TRBV29-1; TCRdb's D gene call, TRBD2, goes unchecked for lack of DNA. CDR1 SQVTM and CDR2 ANQGSEA come from the germline V gene. This CDR3 has 14 residues.

This chain links TRBV19 with TRBJ1-1; there is no DNA to check the TCRdb D call of TRBD1. The CDR3 consists of 13 residues. Germline V gives CDR1 LNHDA, CDR2 SQIVND (reference sequence). The CDR3 region is CASRDKMNTEAFF.

The chain is built from TRBV6-2 or TRBV6-3 and TRBJ2-5; TCRdb's D call of TRBD2 is untestable without DNA. Germline CDR1 MNHEY, CDR2 SVGEGT. This CDR3 spans 17 amino acids. CDR3 sequence: CASSFGTSGRWGETQYF.

The V and J genes are TRBV6-6 and TRBJ1-2; the TCRdb call, TRBD1, lacks DNA for checking. Germline V lookup: CDR1 MNHNY, CDR2 SVGAGI (reference sequence). The CDR3 contains 11 residues. CDR3 sequence: CASTPGGGYTF.

The CDR3 here is CASSLEGVYGYTF. The chain joins TRBV7-9 to TRBJ1-2; with no DNA, the TCRdb D assignment of TRBD1 cannot be verified. This CDR3 has 13 amino acids. Germline CDR1 is SEHNR and CDR2 is FQNEAQ (reference sequence). Combining the CDR3 with reference TRBV7-9 and TRBJ1-2 gives the whole variable domain DTGVSQNPRHKITKRGQNVTFRCDPISEHNRLYWYRQTLGQGPEFLTYFQNEAQLEKSRLLSDRFSAERPKGSFSTLEIQRTEQGDSAMYLCASSLEGVYGYTFGSGTRLTVV.

The chain employs TRBV7-8 and TRBJ1-2. Per germline, CDR1 SGHVS and CDR2 FQNEAQ. The CDR3 contains 15 residues. The CDR3: CASSHSLGAFGGYTF.

The chain combines TRBV20-1 with TRBJ2-5; without DNA, the TCRdb call of TRBD2 cannot be checked. The CDR3 is made up of 15 amino acids. From germline, CDR1 is DFQATT and CDR2 SNEGSKA (reference sequence). The CDR3 spells CSTHTGLADQETQYF.

The CDR3 loop is CASSNTAGNSPLHF. This rearrangement joins TRBV6-5 to TRBJ1-6. The CDR3 spans 14 residues. CDR1 is MNHEY and CDR2 is SVGAGI in the germline V gene.

This chain connects TRBV5-1 to TRBJ1-1. The CDR3 is made up of 14 amino acids. Germline loops: CDR1 SGHRS, CDR2 YFSETQ. The CDR3 region is CASRNPQGGTEAFF.

The chain uses TRBV5-1 and TRBJ2-7; TCRdb calls TRBD2, which cannot be checked without DNA. Germline V gives CDR1 SGHRS, CDR2 YFSETQ. The CDR3 is 19 residues long. The chain's CDR3 is CASSLSWTSGRSSSYEQYF.

The chain links TRBV20-1 to TRBJ2-1; TCRdb's D gene call, TRBD2, goes unchecked for lack of DNA. CDR1 and CDR2 from the germline V gene are DFQATT and SNEGSKA (reference sequence). CDR3 length: 17 amino acids. CDR3 residues: CSAKQVAGGLLDNEQFF.

This chain links TRBV29-1 with TRBJ2-1; the TCRdb D gene call, TRBD2, has no DNA to confirm it. The CDR3 has 15 amino acids. Germline-derived CDR1 and CDR2 are SQVTM and ANQGSEA. This chain's CDR3 is CSVFSGRALYNEQFF.

The V and J genes are TRBV10-3 and TRBJ2-1; TCRdb selects TRBD2, and the lack of DNA leaves this call unchecked. The CDR3 covers 13 residues. The germline V gene encodes CDR1 ENHRY and CDR2 SYGVKD. CDR3 residues: CAIRLAGHNEQFF.

This chain links TRBV4-1 with TRBJ2-3; absent DNA, TCRdb's TRBD2 call cannot be checked. This CDR3 has 14 residues. Germline values: CDR1 MGHRA, CDR2 YSYEKL. The CDR3 spells CASSSETSTDTQYF.

The chain uses TRBV20-1 and TRBJ2-3; TCRdb calls TRBD2, which cannot be checked without DNA. In germline, CDR1 is DFQATT, CDR2 SNEGSKA (reference sequence). This CDR3 spans 13 amino acids. The chain's CDR3 is CSLRNSGRDTQYF.

The chain joins TRBV5-1 to TRBJ2-1; no DNA is available, so the TRBD2 call from TCRdb remains unchecked. The germline CDR1 and CDR2 sequences are SGHRS and YFSETQ. This CDR3 has 16 residues. The CDR3 sequence: CASSFLPEGSYNEQFF.

The CDR3: CASSVRLSPTDTQYF. This chain links TRBV4-2 with TRBJ2-3. The germline V gene encodes CDR1 LGHNA and CDR2 YNFKEQ. CDR3 length equals 15 residues.